The 10 T cell receptor beta chains below were found in one sample sequenced in a study of blood T cell repertoires in COVID-19. Generated by immunoSEQ multiplex PCR, the TCRdb table keeps only in-frame clones and is missing some. Found here are around 120,000 clones, around nine tenths of them singletons; the top ten hold roughly 1.4%. Sample: peripheral blood. These TCRs come from a human donor in a cohort sampled during active COVID-19.

The rearrangement links TRBV19 to TRBJ1-2, with D unresolved. The germline V gene has CDR1 LNHDA and CDR2 SQIVND (reference sequence). V gave up 10 bases and J gave up 5 bases, with 17 bases separating them. The CDR3 consists of 13 residues. The chain's CDR3 is CATNGNSFYGYTF. In DNA form, the CDR3 reads TGTGCCACTAATGGAAACAGTTTTTATGGCTACACCTTC. Complete variable domain (other parts from reference TRBV19 and TRBJ1-2): DGGITQSPKYLFRKEGQNVTLSCEQNLNHDAMYWYRQDPGQGLRLIYYSQIVNDFQKGDIAEGYSVSREKKESFPLTVTSAQKNPTAFYLCATNGNSFYGYTFGSGTRLTVV.

The CDR3 nucleotides are TGTGCCAGCAGCCCGACAGGGACCAATTCACCCCTCCACTTT. Protein: CASSPTGTNSPLHF. The chain recombines TRBV6-5 with TRBJ1-6; 7 nucleotides match TRBD1. With V trimmed by 6 bases and J by 7 bases, 6 bases remained unmatched. The CDR3 contains 14 residues. Germline V gene data show CDR1 as MNHEY and CDR2 as SVGAGI.

The V and J genes are TRBV2 and TRBJ2-1; possible D gene TRBD1, 6 bases. Germline CDR1 is SNHLY and CDR2 is FYNNEI. Deletions cut 7 bases from V and 7 bases from J, with 14 bases between. This CDR3 region has 13 residues. The CDR3 is CASTINRENEQFF. CDR3 sequence (DNA): TGTGCCAGCACAATTAACAGGGAAAATGAGCAGTTCTTC. Filled out from reference TRBV2 and TRBJ2-1, the complete variable domain reads EPEVTQTPSHQVTQMGQEVILRCVPISNHLYFYWYRQILGQKVEFLVSFYNNEISEKSEIFDDQFSVERPDGSNFTLKIRSTKLEDSAMYFCASTINRENEQFFGPGTRLTVL.

V and J are TRBV6-5 and TRBJ2-3; no reliable D call. V was pared by 0 bases and J by 1 base, with 8 bases between. CDR3 size: 15 residues. Germline V lookup: CDR1 MNHEY, CDR2 SVGAGI. CDR3 sequence reads: CASSYSRGGTDTQYF. The CDR3 nucleotides read TGTGCCAGCAGTTACTCCCGCGGTGGCACAGATACGCAGTATTTT.

This clone was counted a single time. The V call is TRBV6-2 or TRBV6-3, the J call TRBJ1-1, with D perhaps TRBD1 (5 bases). CDR3 length: 15 amino acids. The germline V and J ends were trimmed by 1 base and 11 bases, with 20 bases remaining between them. CDR1 and CDR2 (germline): MNHEY, SVGEGT. The CDR3 coding sequence is TGTGCCAGCAGTTACTTGCCCGGGACTCCCGAACGCGCTTTCTTT. The encoded protein is CASSYLPGTPERAFF.

The V call is TRBV18, the J call TRBJ1-6, with D unclear. CDR3 length: 13 amino acids. The germline V gene has CDR1 KGHSH and CDR2 LQKENI. V lost 3 bases and J lost 8, with 8 bases in between. For the CDR3, the DNA is TGTGCCAGCTCACCCATGGCTGATTCACCCCTCCACTTT. Encoded protein: CASSPMADSPLHF. The variable domain in full, completed from reference TRBV18 and TRBJ1-6, reads NAGVMQNPRHLVRRRGQEARLRCSPMKGHSHVYWYRQLPEEGLKFMVYLQKENIIDESGMPKERFSAEFPKEGPSILRIQQVVRGDSAAYFCASSPMADSPLHFGNGTRLTVT.

On this clone itself: An end of the junction does not agree with germline; a read error may underlie this. The chain couples TRBV11-2 to TRBJ2-7; TRBD2 aligns across 10 bases. The CDR3 length is 16 residues. Germline values: CDR1 SGHAT, CDR2 FQNNGV. The CDR3 loop reads CASSRTRSGTSATLHF. Here the CDR3 DNA reads TGTGCCAGCAGCCGAACCCGTTCCGGGACTAGCGCTACTCTCCACTTC.

Notes on this clone: This sample also contains other DNA sequences that code for the same CDR3. This chain links TRBV4-1 with TRBJ2-3; the match to TRBD2 covers 7 bases. This CDR3 has 17 amino acids. V was pared by 0 bases and J by 0 bases, with 6 bases of the junction left unmatched. The germline gives CDR1 MGHRA, CDR2 YSYEKL. CDR3 residues: CASSQESGRASTDTQYF. CDR3 in DNA: TGCGCCAGCAGCCAAGAGAGTGGGAGGGCTAGCACAGATACGCAGTATTTT.

The gene calls are TRBV2 and TRBJ2-7; no clear D. This CDR3 has 12 residues. Germline values: CDR1 SNHLY, CDR2 FYNNEI. V was clipped by 5 bases and J by 8 bases, with 13 bases between them. CDR3 amino acids: CASSPHSSQQYF. CDR3 bases: TGTGCCAGCAGTCCCCACTCGTCACAGCAGTACTTC.

This chain joins TRBV4-2 and TRBJ2-2; 10 nucleotides line up with TRBD1. After removal of 4 bases from V and 1 base from J, the junction contained 9 bases not matched to a gene. The CDR3 sequence is 18 residues long. The V gene's germline CDR1 is LGHNA and CDR2 YNFKEQ. Written as DNA, the CDR3 is TGTGCCAGCAGCCCCAATGGGGGACAGGGGCGGAACACCGGGGAGCTGTTTTTT. It specifies CASSPNGGQGRNTGELFF.